The 17 T cell receptor beta chains in this list originate from one sample, sequenced in a study of blood T cell repertoires in COVID-19. Assay: immunoSEQ multiplex PCR; the TCRdb copy retains only in-frame clones and omits some. Of some 260,000 clones in the sample, roughly 85% were seen once. Sequencing was performed on peripheral blood. The receptor source for this set is a young woman with acute or convalescent COVID-19.

The gene calls are TRBV13 and TRBJ2-3, with a weak D call TRBD2 (6 bases). The CDR3 covers 14 residues. Trimming left V 5 bases short and J 2 bases short, with 11 bases between. CDR1 and CDR2 from the germline V gene are PRHDT and FYEKMQ (reference sequence). This CDR3 reads CASSLGTPTDTQYF. For the CDR3, the DNA is TGTGCCAGCAGCCTCGGGACTCCCACAGATACGCAGTATTTT. The variable domain in full, with the rest retrieved from reference TRBV13 and TRBJ2-3, is AAGVIQSPRHLIKEKRETATLKCYPIPRHDTVYWYQQGPGQDPQFLISFYEKMQSDKGSIPDRFSAQQFSDYHSELNMSSLELGDSALYFCASSLGTPTDTQYFGPGTRLTVL.

The J gene is TRBJ1-2, the V gene TRBV20-1, with D tentatively TRBD1 (5 bases). V gave up 3 bases and J gave up 4 bases, with 6 bases separating them. Germline lookup yields CDR1 DFQATT and CDR2 SNEGSKA (reference sequence). This CDR3 has 11 amino acids. The CDR3 sequence: CSARTVYGYTF. The CDR3 nucleotides read TGCAGTGCTAGGACAGTCTATGGCTACACCTTC.

The chain uses TRBV6-6 and TRBJ1-5, with D possibly TRBD1 on 5 matching bases. With 6 bases removed from V and 5 bases from J, the gap between germline ends came to 8 bases. Germline V CDR1 and CDR2: MNHNY, SVGAGI (reference sequence). The CDR3 runs 12 residues. In DNA form, the CDR3 reads TGTGCCAGCAGCCCCAGGGATCAGCCCCAGCATTTT. Its protein is CASSPRDQPQHF.

This clone was recorded a few times. The chain combines TRBV5-3 with TRBJ1-5; 10 nucleotides align to TRBD1. Being an ORF, TRBV5-3 has a function that is uncertain. V lost 4 bases and J lost 5; bases outside the gene matches: 18. The CDR3 extends over 19 amino acids. CDR3 nucleotide sequence: TGTGCCAGAAGCCCAGTCGACAGGGTAGACAGGGGGCTAGATCAGCCCCAGCATTTT. It translates to CARSPVDRVDRGLDQPQHF.

The genes are TRBV6-2 or TRBV6-3 and TRBJ2-3; 12 bases align to TRBD2. With 5 bases clipped from V and 2 bases from J, the junction kept 8 bases outside the gene matches. This CDR3 is 17 amino acids long. CDR1 and CDR2 (germline): MNHEY, SVGEGT. In DNA form, the CDR3 reads TGTGCCAGCAGTACCCTAGCGGGAGGGCCGGCCACAGATACGCAGTATTTT. Translation: CASSTLAGGPATDTQYF.

In its sample, this clone was seen a few times. The genes are TRBV6-6 and TRBJ1-1, with D uncertain. From germline, CDR1 is MNHNY and CDR2 SVGAGI (reference sequence). Between the trimmed V and J ends, which lost 8 bases and 1 base, there was a span of 17 bases. There are 15 residues in the CDR3. The CDR3 reads CASLTRGQSNTEAFF. The CDR3 DNA reads as TGTGCCAGCCTAACCCGCGGGCAGTCGAACACTGAAGCTTTCTTT.

This clone was counted between two and nine times. Other DNA sequences in the same sample also yield this CDR3. The V call is TRBV2, the J call TRBJ1-5; 12 bases line up with TRBD1. Germline-derived CDR1 and CDR2 are SNHLY and FYNNEI. V was pared by 6 bases and J by 5 bases, with 2 bases of the junction left unmatched. This CDR3 spans 14 amino acids. The CDR3 DNA sequence: TGTGCCAGCAGCGGGACAGGGGGCGATCAGCCCCAGCATTTT. Protein sequence: CASSGTGGDQPQHF.

The chain is built from TRBV5-1 and TRBJ2-2; 8 nucleotides align to TRBD2. The germline V gene has CDR1 SGHRS and CDR2 YFSETQ. With V trimmed by 4 bases and J by 6 bases, 8 bases remained unmatched. There are 15 residues in the CDR3. The CDR3 is CASSPTAGGSGELFF. The DNA of the CDR3 is TGCGCCAGCAGCCCCACGGCGGGGGGCTCCGGGGAGCTGTTTTTT.

The chain couples TRBV6-6 to TRBJ1-3; D gene ambiguous. Trimming removed 0 bases at V and 4 bases at J, with 7 bases between. Germline V lookup: CDR1 MNHNY, CDR2 SVGAGI (reference sequence). The CDR3 has 14 amino acids. The CDR3 protein is CASSYSGAGNTIYF. DNA of the CDR3: TGTGCCAGCAGTTACTCGGGAGCCGGAAACACCATATATTTT.

Only a few counts were recorded for this clone. The J gene is TRBJ2-2, the V gene TRBV11-2; 8 bases match TRBD1. Germline lookup yields CDR1 SGHAT and CDR2 FQNNGV. With 4 bases clipped from V and 0 bases from J, the junction kept 4 bases outside the gene matches. The CDR3 consists of 16 residues. The CDR3 DNA reads as TGTGCCAGCAGCTCAGGGGGACAGGCGAACACCGGGGAGCTGTTTTTT. Its protein product is CASSSGGQANTGELFF.

The chain couples TRBV19 to TRBJ2-1; possibly TRBD2 for D (5 bases). The CDR3 has 16 residues. Trimming took off 1 base at V and 1 base at J, with 11 bases between the two ends. The germline CDR1 and CDR2 sequences are LNHDA and SQIVND (reference sequence). The CDR3 is CASSIGELRSYNEQFF. In DNA, the CDR3 is TGTGCCAGTAGTATAGGGGAGCTCCGGTCCTACAATGAGCAGTTCTTC.

V gene TRBV27 combines with J gene TRBJ1-2; 9 bases are shared with TRBD1. The length of the CDR3 is 14 residues. Losses at the gene ends were 5 bases for V and 5 bases for J; bases not matched to a gene: 6. Germline CDR1 is MNHEY and CDR2 is SMNVEV (reference sequence). CDR3 sequence: CASSPTGTGYGYTF. The CDR3 DNA reads as TGTGCCAGCAGTCCTACCGGGACAGGGTATGGCTACACCTTC.

This clone has just one count. This sample also contains other DNA sequences that code for the same CDR3. V usage is TRBV30 and J usage is TRBJ1-5; maybe TRBD1 (5 bases). Germline CDR1 reads GTSNPN; CDR2 reads SVGIG (reference sequence). The length of the CDR3 is 13 residues. Trimming took 0 bases from V and 4 from J, leaving 7 bases between them. This chain's CDR3 is CAWSVGGNQPQHF. CDR3 sequence (DNA): TGTGCCTGGAGTGTGGGGGGGAATCAGCCCCAGCATTTT.

The chain links TRBV9 to TRBJ2-2; D is uncertain. The length of the CDR3 is 12 residues. Trimming removed 1 base at V and 6 bases at J, with 4 bases between. Germline assignment: CDR1 SGDLS and CDR2 YYNGEE. The CDR3 nucleotides are TGTGCCAGCAGCGTACAGGCCGGGGAGCTGTTTTTT. Protein sequence: CASSVQAGELFF.

The chain joins TRBV2 to TRBJ2-3, with D perhaps matching TRBD1 (6 bases). CDR1 and CDR2 (germline): SNHLY, FYNNEI. Trimming pared 4 bases from V and 0 bases from J, leaving 11 bases between. The CDR3 extends over 15 amino acids. The CDR3 bases are TGTGCCAGCAGTGGAGCGACAGGTAGCACAGATACGCAGTATTTT. Protein product: CASSGATGSTDTQYF.

CDR3: CASSQDWLGQEPYGYTF. CDR3 coding DNA: TGCGCCAGCAGCCAAGATTGGTTGGGACAGGAGCCCTATGGCTACACCTTC. The chain couples TRBV4-1 to TRBJ1-2; TRBD1 matches 8 bases. This CDR3 has 17 residues. Germline CDR1 is MGHRA and CDR2 is YSYEKL. V was pared by 0 bases and J by 4 bases, with 10 bases of the junction left unmatched.

This clone was detected once. V is TRBV27 and J is TRBJ2-1, with 10 bases that match TRBD1. J was trimmed by 6 bases and V by 1 base; bases with no gene match: 3. Germline values: CDR1 MNHEY, CDR2 SMNVEV (reference sequence). This CDR3 has 15 amino acids. The CDR3 bases are TGTGCCAGCAGTTTATTGCGGACAGGGGGCAATGAGCAGTTCTTC. Translated: CASSLLRTGGNEQFF.